A selection of T cell receptor beta chains follows, all from one sample in a study of T-cell memory formation after mild COVID-19. TCRdb analysed the 5' RACE reads with MiXCR anew, one entry per CDR3 protein. This table has about 340,000 distinct CDR3 sequences, less than 25% appearing once. Material for sequencing was PBMCs or a T cell subset sorted from them (not recorded which). The receptors come from a man in his late teens or twenties who had mild COVID-19 (a few samples of this study predate the infection). Cell type and time point are not known. CDR3s include the opening cysteine and the closing phenylalanine or tryptophan. Fields, in order: CDR3 protein, CDR3 DNA, V gene, clone size, J gene, D gene. A D gene is named only where the DNA matches it firmly. Part of the rows lack a size; the others show once, few, many or a class for expanded clones.

CDR3 protein: CASTRARTGELFF
CDR3 DNA: TGTGCCAGCACCCGGGCGCGGACCGGGGAGCTGTTTTTT
V gene: TRBV9
clone size: NA
J gene: TRBJ2-2
D gene: NA

CDR3 protein: CASSTTGAAATGQYF
CDR3 DNA: TGTGCCAGCAGTACTACAGGAGCTGCGGCTACGGGGCAGTACTTC
V gene: TRBV12-3/TRBV12-4
clone size: few
J gene: TRBJ2-7
D gene: NA

CDR3 protein: CAISAVDSYEQYF
CDR3 DNA: TGTGCCATCAGTGCGGTGGATTCCTACGAGCAGTACTTC
V gene: TRBV10-3
clone size: few
J gene: TRBJ2-7
D gene: NA

CDR3 protein: CATSDFRATDTQYF
CDR3 DNA: TGTGCCACCAGTGATTTTAGAGCCACAGATACGCAGTATTTT
V gene: TRBV24-1
clone size: few
J gene: TRBJ2-3
D gene: NA

CDR3 protein: CASSPGQGPEAFF
CDR3 DNA: TGTGCCAGCAGTCCGGGACAGGGGCCTGAAGCTTTCTTT
V gene: TRBV12-3/TRBV12-4
clone size: NA
J gene: TRBJ1-1
D gene: TRBD1

CDR3 protein: CASSILAGEETQYF
CDR3 DNA: TGCGCCAGCAGCATCCTAGCGGGCGAAGAGACCCAGTACTTC
V gene: TRBV5-1
clone size: few
J gene: TRBJ2-5
D gene: TRBD2

CDR3 protein: CASSLVSLGRFLTGPGGGYTF
CDR3 DNA: TGTGCCAGCAGCTTGGTTTCGTTGGGCAGATTTTTGACAGGGCCTGGGGGTGGCTACACCTTC
V gene: TRBV7-2
clone size: many
J gene: TRBJ1-2
D gene: TRBD1

CDR3 protein: CASSPHGAGGQETQYF
CDR3 DNA: TGCGCCAGCAGCCCCCACGGGGCCGGGGGACAAGAGACCCAGTACTTC
V gene: TRBV4-3
clone size: NA
J gene: TRBJ2-5
D gene: NA

CDR3 protein: CASSLMGQGAQETQYF
CDR3 DNA: TGTGCCAGCAGCTTAATGGGACAGGGCGCGCAAGAGACCCAGTACTTC
V gene: TRBV7-9
clone size: NA
J gene: TRBJ2-5
D gene: TRBD1

CDR3 protein: CASSVTYGGTETQYF
CDR3 DNA: TGTGCCAGCAGTGTCACATACGGGGGCACGGAGACCCAGTACTTC
V gene: TRBV2
clone size: few
J gene: TRBJ2-5
D gene: NA

CDR3 protein: CASSLAGGTTGELFF
CDR3 DNA: TGTGCCAGCAGTTTAGCGGGGGGGACCACCGGGGAGCTGTTTTTT
V gene: TRBV6-2/TRBV6-3
clone size: NA
J gene: TRBJ2-2
D gene: TRBD2

CDR3 protein: CASSLARTNTGELFF
CDR3 DNA: TGCGCCAGCAGCTTGGCCAGGACGAACACCGGGGAGCTGTTTTTT
V gene: TRBV5-1
clone size: once
J gene: TRBJ2-2
D gene: NA

CDR3 protein: CSAIHPMNTEAFF
CDR3 DNA: TGCAGTGCTATTCACCCGATGAACACTGAAGCTTTCTTT
V gene: TRBV20-1
clone size: NA
J gene: TRBJ1-1
D gene: NA

CDR3 protein: CASSWTVPSTDTQYF
CDR3 DNA: TGTGCCAGCAGCTGGACAGTTCCGAGCACAGATACGCAGTATTTT
V gene: TRBV5-5
clone size: NA
J gene: TRBJ2-3
D gene: NA

CDR3 protein: CASVSVGQPRTQYF
CDR3 DNA: TGTGCCAGCGTGTCGGTGGGGCAGCCCAGGACCCAGTACTTC
V gene: TRBV6-2/TRBV6-3
clone size: NA
J gene: TRBJ2-5
D gene: NA

CDR3 protein: CASSLKTTGELFF
CDR3 DNA: TGTGCCAGCAGTTTAAAGACCACCGGGGAGCTGTTTTTT
V gene: TRBV28
clone size: few
J gene: TRBJ2-2
D gene: NA

CDR3 protein: CASSYGPYEQYF
CDR3 DNA: TGTGCCAGCAGCTACGGGCCTTACGAGCAGTACTTC
V gene: TRBV7-2
clone size: NA
J gene: TRBJ2-7
D gene: NA

CDR3 protein: CASSFRNRDYNEQFF
CDR3 DNA: TGTGCCAGCAGCTTCCGTAACAGGGACTACAATGAGCAGTTCTTC
V gene: TRBV12-3/TRBV12-4
clone size: NA
J gene: TRBJ2-1
D gene: NA

CDR3 protein: CASSKDDRTYEQYF
CDR3 DNA: TGTGCCAGCAGCAAAGATGACAGAACCTACGAGCAGTACTTC
V gene: TRBV14
clone size: once
J gene: TRBJ2-7
D gene: NA

CDR3 protein: CASSLYRGFDEQYF
CDR3 DNA: TGTGCCAGCAGTTTGTACAGGGGTTTCGACGAGCAGTACTTC
V gene: TRBV6-5
clone size: few
J gene: TRBJ2-7
D gene: TRBD1

CDR3 protein: CASSPNERGPLHF
CDR3 DNA: TGTGCCAGCTCACCGAATGAGAGGGGACCCCTCCACTTT
V gene: TRBV18
clone size: few
J gene: TRBJ1-6
D gene: NA

CDR3 protein: CASYSAYYNSPLHF
CDR3 DNA: TGTGCCAGCTATTCAGCATACTATAATTCACCCCTCCACTTT
V gene: TRBV28
clone size: NA
J gene: TRBJ1-6
D gene: NA

CDR3 protein: CAIRKGADTGELFF
CDR3 DNA: TGTGCCATCCGGAAGGGGGCAGACACCGGGGAGCTGTTTTTT
V gene: TRBV10-3
clone size: NA
J gene: TRBJ2-2
D gene: TRBD1

CDR3 protein: CATSIIRGPPGAFF
CDR3 DNA: TGTGCCACCAGCATTATCCGGGGCCCCCCTGGAGCTTTCTTT
V gene: TRBV15
clone size: NA
J gene: TRBJ1-1
D gene: NA

CDR3 protein: CASSSLGRSTDTQYF
CDR3 DNA: TGTGCTAGCAGCTCCTTGGGGCGGTCCACAGATACGCAGTATTTT
V gene: TRBV7-7
clone size: NA
J gene: TRBJ2-3
D gene: NA

CDR3 protein: CASSWTGNSPLHF
CDR3 DNA: TGTGCCAGCAGCTGGACAGGCAATTCACCCCTCCACTTT
V gene: TRBV7-9
clone size: few
J gene: TRBJ1-6
D gene: TRBD1

CDR3 protein: CASSRGRDTQYF
CDR3 DNA: TGTGCCAGCAGCCGCGGCCGGGATACGCAGTATTTT
V gene: TRBV11-2
clone size: NA
J gene: TRBJ2-3
D gene: NA

CDR3 protein: CASSKMGGTGELFF
CDR3 DNA: TGTGCCAGCAGCAAAATGGGTGGGACCGGGGAGCTGTTTTTT
V gene: TRBV7-8
clone size: NA
J gene: TRBJ2-2
D gene: NA

CDR3 protein: CASSGSRLAELETQYF
CDR3 DNA: TGTGCCAGCAGCGGGTCCAGACTAGCGGAGTTAGAGACCCAGTACTTC
V gene: TRBV7-9
clone size: few
J gene: TRBJ2-5
D gene: TRBD2

CDR3 protein: CASSIVRSFINGEQYF
CDR3 DNA: TGTGCCAGTAGTATTGTCCGGTCCTTCATCAACGGGGAGCAGTACTTC
V gene: TRBV19
clone size: NA
J gene: TRBJ2-7
D gene: NA

CDR3 protein: CASSFRLGDYEQYF
CDR3 DNA: TGCGCCAGCAGCTTCAGATTGGGGGACTACGAGCAGTACTTC
V gene: TRBV5-1
clone size: NA
J gene: TRBJ2-7
D gene: NA

CDR3 protein: CASSPGLAGDETQYF
CDR3 DNA: TGCGCCAGCAGCCCCGGACTAGCGGGGGATGAGACCCAGTACTTC
V gene: TRBV5-1
clone size: NA
J gene: TRBJ2-5
D gene: TRBD2

CDR3 protein: CASSFAGMNTEAFF
CDR3 DNA: TGTGCCAGCAGCTTCGCCGGAATGAACACTGAAGCTTTCTTT
V gene: TRBV7-3
clone size: many
J gene: TRBJ1-1
D gene: NA

CDR3 protein: CSARNSGGADEQFF
CDR3 DNA: TGCAGTGCTAGAAATAGCGGGGGGGCCGATGAGCAGTTCTTC
V gene: TRBV20-1
clone size: few
J gene: TRBJ2-1
D gene: TRBD2

CDR3 protein: CASSFRGGDGETQYF
CDR3 DNA: TGTGCCAGCAGCTTCAGAGGGGGGGACGGCGAGACCCAGTACTTC
V gene: TRBV7-3
clone size: NA
J gene: TRBJ2-5
D gene: NA

CDR3 protein: CASSPSPFGSPLHF
CDR3 DNA: TGTGCCAGCTCTCCGAGCCCATTCGGTTCACCCCTCCACTTT
V gene: TRBV18
clone size: NA
J gene: TRBJ1-6
D gene: NA

CDR3 protein: CASRGIGVLSGNTIYF
CDR3 DNA: TGTGCCAGCAGGGGGATAGGGGTGCTCTCTGGAAACACCATATATTTT
V gene: TRBV2
clone size: NA
J gene: TRBJ1-3
D gene: NA

CDR3 protein: CASSLEVRATEAFF
CDR3 DNA: TGCGCCAGCAGCTTGGAGGTCAGGGCGACTGAAGCTTTCTTT
V gene: TRBV5-1
clone size: few
J gene: TRBJ1-1
D gene: NA

CDR3 protein: CASSLQPVQETQYF
CDR3 DNA: TGTGCCAGCAGTTTGCAGCCCGTCCAAGAGACCCAGTACTTC
V gene: TRBV12-3/TRBV12-4
clone size: few
J gene: TRBJ2-5
D gene: NA

CDR3 protein: CASSTVYNEQFF
CDR3 DNA: TGCGCCAGCAGTACAGTTTACAATGAGCAGTTCTTC
V gene: TRBV10-2
clone size: NA
J gene: TRBJ2-1
D gene: NA